Listed below are T cell receptor beta chains from one sample, sequenced in a study of T cell changes during pregnancy in multiple sclerosis. Libraries were prepared by immunoSEQ multiplex PCR; TCRdb keeps only in-frame clonotypes and omits some of them. The table has fewer than 85,000 clones, approximately 94% seen once. Here the sequenced sample was peripheral blood, taken after pregnancy. These TCRs come from a female donor in good health, enrolled as a control in a pregnancy study. Both conserved end residues are trimmed from each CDR3. A D gene is named only where the DNA matches it firmly. For some rows the clone size is stated as once, few or many, or as a class when expanded; others skip it.

J	size	D	V	CDR3
TRBJ2-5	NA	TRBD1	TRBV7-6	ASSLGTGTGGQETQY
TRBJ1-5	NA	NA	TRBV7-9	ASSLSWQGGILTQH
TRBJ1-3	NA	NA	TRBV5-1	ASSLPESVGNTIY
TRBJ1-2	NA	TRBD1	TRBV5-4	ASSTIGTGLSGT
TRBJ2-7	few	TRBD1	TRBV5-6	ASSSDRGYEQY
TRBJ2-7	NA	NA	TRBV18	ASLGPFGEQY
TRBJ1-6	NA	TRBD1	TRBV30	AWSGQGLTYNSPLH
TRBJ2-3	NA	TRBD2	TRBV23-1	ASSPPGRECPDTQY
TRBJ2-7	NA	TRBD2	TRBV14	ASSLRGSGAYEQY
TRBJ1-3	NA	TRBD1	TRBV2	ASGQGFFSGNTIY
TRBJ2-7	NA	NA	TRBV7-2	ASSLGGFSYEQY
TRBJ1-2	NA	NA	TRBV4-1	ASSQEFARVGFRYT
TRBJ1-2	NA	NA	TRBV5-1	ASSYEPGQLNYGYT
TRBJ2-1	NA	TRBD2	TRBV10-1	ASSASGGAREQF
TRBJ1-5	NA	NA	TRBV5-6	ASSSRVGASEAWVQPQH
TRBJ2-1	NA	TRBD2	TRBV19	ASSWLAGDEQF
TRBJ2-3	NA	TRBD2	TRBV9	ASSPSRAGGREPTDTQY
TRBJ2-1	NA	NA	TRBV30	AWSVPGGSYNEQF
TRBJ2-1	NA	NA	TRBV29-1	SVDRGAAYNEQF
TRBJ2-3	NA	NA	TRBV6-4	ASSALESSTDTQY
TRBJ2-3	NA	NA	TRBV6-1	ASSEANPTQY
TRBJ2-5	NA	TRBD1	TRBV11-2	ASSLGQGAKTQY
TRBJ2-3	NA	NA	TRBV2	ASSYRRLGTDTQY
TRBJ2-7	NA	TRBD2	TRBV29-1	SAAAQRESSYEQY
TRBJ2-7	few	NA	TRBV4-1	ASSQDPLSYEQY
TRBJ2-1	NA	NA	TRBV6-1	ASSEAGGTGYNEQF
TRBJ2-7	NA	NA	TRBV27	ASPTGGERHEQY
TRBJ1-2	NA	TRBD1	TRBV18	ASSPRTGSNYGYT
TRBJ2-7	once	NA	TRBV28	ASSFPLSWAQTYEQY
TRBJ2-2	NA	NA	TRBV28	ASIHQRRRGSDTGELF
TRBJ2-3	NA	TRBD2	TRBV10-3	AISRVVAGVGYTQY
TRBJ2-1	NA	TRBD2	TRBV7-9	ASSRHQRGYNEQF
TRBJ1-2	NA	NA	TRBV15	ATSPGTPNYGYT
TRBJ1-6	once	NA	TRBV7-9	ASSLLESSYNSPLH
TRBJ1-6	few	NA	TRBV7-9	ASSLEGSFPLH
TRBJ1-4	few	TRBD1	TRBV5-6	ASSFGTGYEKLF
TRBJ2-5	NA	NA	TRBV7-2	ASSSTRGETQY
TRBJ2-1	NA	NA	TRBV7-2	ASSLASGNNEQF
TRBJ2-1	NA	NA	TRBV27	ASSLFRGASYNEQF
TRBJ1-5	NA	NA	TRBV18	ASSPTGDQPQH
TRBJ1-5	NA	NA	TRBV5-1	ASSPPQDTIDQPQH